This is a list of T cell receptor beta chains from one sample in a study of cytomegalovirus exposure and HLA in healthy donors. Clones were sequenced by immunoSEQ multiplex PCR, and TCRdb holds only the in-frame ones, with some missing. Of approximately 82,000 clones detected, 85% to 95% appear once; the ten largest clones hold about 0.61%. Specimen: PBMCs. Receptor source: a man between 18 and 29 years old in good health and CMV-seronegative. Both conserved end residues are part of each CDR3. The D gene is left open where the match is weak. A clone size is listed for some rows: how often the clone was seen (once, few, many), or a class if it is expanded.

>-|TRBV13|TRBJ2-1|-
TGTGCCAGCAGCTTAGTAGGGGCTGGATGGAATGAGCAGTTCTTC
CASSLVGAGWNEQFF
>-|TRBV5-1|TRBJ1-2|-
TGCGCCAGCAGCTCCTCCACTCGGACAGACAGACCCTATGGCTACACCTTC
CASSSSTRTDRPYGYTF
>-|TRBV10-3|TRBJ1-1|-
TGTGCCATCAGGAGGGAACGGGAGACTGAAGCTTTCTTT
CAIRRERETEAFF
>-|TRBV5-4|TRBJ1-2|-
TGTGCCAGCAGCTTGGAACAGGGACGTGGCTACACCTTC
CASSLEQGRGYTF
>-|TRBV6-5|TRBJ2-7|TRBD2
TGTGCCAGCAGTTACCTGGCGGGAGGGTACGAGCAGTACTTC
CASSYLAGGYEQYF
>-|TRBV5-6|TRBJ2-5|-
TGTGCCAGCAGCTTAAAAAGGGGCGTTCCAGAGACCCAGTACTTC
CASSLKRGVPETQYF
>-|TRBV11-2|TRBJ1-2|TRBD1
TGTGCCAGCAGCTTACCTCACAGGGGTTCGGGCTACACCTTC
CASSLPHRGSGYTF
>-|TRBV7-9|TRBJ1-2|-
TGTGCCAGCAGCCCTGGAGTCGGGGGGGCCTACACCTTC
CASSPGVGGAYTF
>-|TRBV27|TRBJ2-5|-
TGTGCCAGCAGTTTCTACTCCGGGATACAAGAGACCCAGTACTTC
CASSFYSGIQETQYF
>once|TRBV5-1|TRBJ1-2|TRBD1
TGCGCCAGCAGCTTCTCAGGACAGGAACCTAACTATGGCTACACCTTC
CASSFSGQEPNYGYTF
>once|TRBV2|TRBJ1-1|-
TGTGCCAGCAGAACACAGGGTATCGCAACTGAAGCTTTCTTT
CASRTQGIATEAFF
>-|TRBV7-9|TRBJ2-1|TRBD2
TGTGCCAGCAGCTTCCAAGCGGGGGGCAACAATGAGCAGTTCTTC
CASSFQAGGNNEQFF
>-|TRBV7-2|TRBJ2-3|-
TGTGCCAGCAGGATATTCCGGGAGACGCAGTATTTT
CASRIFRETQYF